The 23 T cell receptor beta chains reported below all come from one sample, sequenced in a study of blood T cell repertoires in COVID-19. The assay was immunoSEQ multiplex PCR, and TCRdb's table has in-frame clones only and misses some. The table records approximately 530,000 clones, less than 90% of them present only once. The sequenced sample was peripheral blood. The receptor set was obtained from a woman aged 50 to 60 with COVID-19, enrolled during active disease.

A few counts support this clone. J is TRBJ2-1 and V is TRBV12-3 or TRBV12-4, with D perhaps TRBD1 (5 bases). The CDR3 contains 13 residues. Trimming shortened V by 4 bases and J by 7 bases, and 11 bases separated the two germline ends. The DNA of the CDR3 is TGTGCCAGCAGTTCTGGGGCATCAAATGAGCAGTTCTTC. Translated, it gives CASSSGASNEQFF.

Notes on this clone: The sample holds other DNA sequences that translate to the same CDR3. The rearrangement joins TRBV12-3 or TRBV12-4 to TRBJ1-5; D gene ambiguous. The CDR3 length is 13 residues. Trimming took 3 bases from V and 4 from J, leaving 7 bases between them. CDR3 loop: CASSFGGNQPQHF. The CDR3 coding sequence is TGTGCCAGCAGTTTTGGCGGAAATCAGCCCCAGCATTTT.

The table lists this clone with a count of one. This chain links TRBV5-4 with TRBJ2-3; 7 nucleotides line up with TRBD2. V lost 3 bases to trimming and J lost 0 bases; unmatched junction nucleotides: 10. Per the germline V gene, CDR1 is SGHNT and CDR2 is YYREEE (reference sequence). The CDR3 spans 17 residues. For the CDR3, the DNA is TGTGCCAGCAGCTCTTTGGGGGGGAGGACTAGCACAGATACGCAGTATTTT. Translation: CASSSLGGRTSTDTQYF.

The chain links TRBV5-4 to TRBJ2-7; TRBD2 aligns across 10 bases. The CDR3 totals 17 residues. The ends lost 1 base at V and 7 bases at J; junction bases unmatched: 14. Germline V gene sequence: CDR1 SGHNT, CDR2 YYREEE (reference sequence). The CDR3 DNA reads TGTGCCAGCAGCTTGTGGGTAACCGGGACTAGCGTCACGGAGCAGTACTTC. Its protein product is CASSLWVTGTSVTEQYF.

The CDR3 reads CASSYSTSGGYTF. CDR3 nucleotides: TGTGCCAGCAGTTACTCCACGTCGGGTGGCTACACCTTC. The chain employs TRBV6-5 and TRBJ1-2, with D uncertain. Germline V gene lookup returns CDR1 MNHEY and CDR2 SVGAGI. The CDR3 loop spans 13 amino acids. Trimming cost V 0 bases and J 7 bases, with 9 bases left between them.

The rearrangement uses TRBV20-1 and TRBJ2-1; D remains unclear. V gave up 3 bases and J gave up 4 bases, with 13 bases separating them. The CDR3 spans 14 residues. The germline CDR1 and CDR2 sequences are DFQATT and SNEGSKA (reference sequence). The CDR3 nucleotides are TGCAGTGCTAGTCTCCGACTGGATTACAATGAGCAGTTCTTC. Translating gives CSASLRLDYNEQFF.

The chain joins TRBV6-4 to TRBJ1-6; weak D call: TRBD1 (6 bases). This CDR3 comprises 15 residues. The V end lost 8 bases, the J end lost 3 bases, and 14 bases lay between the germline ends. Germline CDR1 MRHNA, CDR2 SNTAGT. CDR3 nucleotides: TGTGCCAGCTTCCGACAGGAGATCTATAATTCACCCCTCCACTTT. Protein product: CASFRQEIYNSPLHF.

The chain employs TRBV3-1 (or the pseudogene TRBV3-2) and TRBJ1-6; tentatively, D is TRBD1 (6 bases). Trimming shortened V by 3 bases and J by 7 bases, and 16 bases separated the two germline ends. In germline, CDR1 is LGHDT, CDR2 YNNKEL (reference sequence). The CDR3 has 16 amino acids. The CDR3 region has the DNA TGTGCCAGCAGCCATAGCACAGGGAAGTCCAATTCACCCCTCCACTTT. Encoded protein: CASSHSTGKSNSPLHF.

This sequence joins TRBV24-1 and TRBJ2-3, with D hard to call. The CDR3 runs 14 residues. V was pared by 5 bases and J by 0 bases, with 8 bases between. Germline V lookup: CDR1 KGHDR, CDR2 SFDVKD. The CDR3 nucleotides are TGTGCCACCAGTGGAGTACTTAGCACAGATACGCAGTATTTT. Translated: CATSGVLSTDTQYF.

The rearrangement links TRBV29-1 to TRBJ1-4; no clear D gene. The length of the CDR3 is 10 residues. Trimming shortened V by 6 bases and J by 8 bases, and 7 bases separated the two germline ends. Per germline, CDR1 SQVTM and CDR2 ANQGSEA. The CDR3, as DNA: TGCAGCGTCGGGGAGGAAAAACTGTTTTTT. Amino acids: CSVGEEKLFF.

This clone was seen only a few times. The chain combines TRBV21-1 with TRBJ1-4; the table's D call of TRBD1 was not tested on the DNA. TRBV21-1 is a pseudogene. The CDR3 sequence is 14 residues long. CDR3 bases: TGTGCCAGCAGCCTGAAGGGGGTGAATGAAAAACTGTTTTTT. It yields the protein CASSLKGVNEKLFF.

The J gene is TRBJ1-1, the V gene TRBV5-1; the D is unclear. Trimming removed 4 bases from V and 0 bases from J, with 19 bases in between. The CDR3 covers 17 residues. Per the germline V gene, CDR1 is SGHRS and CDR2 is YFSETQ. The CDR3 DNA sequence: TGCGCCAGCAGCCCGCGTTGGGAGGCGAGGATGAACACTGAAGCTTTCTTT. Its translation: CASSPRWEARMNTEAFF.

The V call is TRBV5-8, the J call TRBJ1-2; D call uncertain. CDR1 and CDR2 from the germline V gene are SGHTS and YDEGEE. Trimming shortened V by 3 bases and J by 1 base, and 16 bases separated the two germline ends. The CDR3 covers 16 residues. The CDR3: CASSSAYRRINYGYTF. CDR3 in DNA: TGTGCCAGCAGCTCTGCCTACAGAAGGATTAACTATGGCTACACCTTC. Combining the CDR3 with reference TRBV5-8 and TRBJ1-2 gives the whole variable domain EAGVTQSPTHLIKTRGQQATLRCSPISGHTSVYWYQQALGLGLQFLLWYDEGEERNRGNFPPRFSGRQFPNYSSELNVNALELEDSALYLCASSSAYRRINYGYTFGSGTRLTVV.

The chain employs TRBV11-2 and TRBJ1-6; D perhaps matches TRBD1 (5 bases). Per the germline V gene, CDR1 is SGHAT and CDR2 is FQNNGV. V was trimmed by 0 bases and J by 6 bases, leaving 15 bases between them. The CDR3 has 17 residues. The DNA of the CDR3 is TGTGCCAGCAGCTTAGACTCTGGGGCCCCCGTTAATTCACCCCTCCACTTT. It is translated as CASSLDSGAPVNSPLHF.

This chain links TRBV10-2 with TRBJ1-1; 7 nucleotides align to TRBD1. The V gene's germline CDR1 is WSHSY and CDR2 SAAADI. V lost 7 bases and J lost 9; bases outside the gene matches: 5. This CDR3 is 11 amino acids long. For the CDR3, the DNA is TGCGCCAGCATTAGGGACAGACAAGCTTTCTTT. Translated: CASIRDRQAFF.

The chain is built from TRBV24-1 and TRBJ1-2; 7 bases match TRBD1. This CDR3 comprises 15 residues. Germline trimming cut 5 bases from V and 3 bases from J; bases unmatched to any gene: 8. The germline V gene encodes CDR1 KGHDR and CDR2 SFDVKD. The chain's CDR3 is CATSGTGRRDYGYTF. As DNA, the CDR3 is TGTGCCACCAGTGGGACAGGCCGGCGGGACTATGGCTACACCTTC.

The chain is built from TRBV11-2 and TRBJ2-1, with 9 bases lining up with TRBD2. Germline assignment: CDR1 SGHAT and CDR2 FQNNGV. This CDR3 spans 15 amino acids. Germline trimming cut 3 bases from V and 8 bases from J; bases unmatched to any gene: 8. The CDR3 reads CASSFKRGEIDEQFF. DNA for the CDR3: TGTGCCAGCAGCTTCAAGCGGGGGGAGATCGATGAGCAGTTCTTC.

This sequence joins TRBV19 and TRBJ1-1; D gene uncertain. Trimming left V 1 base short and J 4 bases short, with 16 bases between. CDR3 length: 16 residues. Germline V gene sequence: CDR1 LNHDA, CDR2 SQIVND (reference sequence). The chain's CDR3 is CASSIAARGGSTEAFF. DNA for the CDR3: TGTGCCAGTAGTATAGCGGCTCGGGGTGGAAGCACTGAAGCTTTCTTT.

The chain carries TRBV28 and TRBJ2-7; tentative D call: TRBD2 (6 bases). V was cut by 7 bases and J by 6 bases, with 22 bases left in between. The germline V gene has CDR1 MDHEN and CDR2 SYDVKM. This CDR3 is 15 amino acids long. The CDR3 nucleotides are TGTGCCAGCACTTTCCAGGGACTCACGGCGGGCGAGCAGTACTTC. Its translation is CASTFQGLTAGEQYF.

This clone was seen just once. CDR3 sequence: CASSQGATPAFF. Written as DNA, the CDR3 is TGTGCCAGCAGCCAAGGGGCTACCCCAGCTTTCTTT. The V gene is TRBV3-1 (or the pseudogene TRBV3-2), the J gene TRBJ1-1, with D hard to call. Germline V lookup: CDR1 LGHDT, CDR2 YNNKEL (reference sequence). Trimming pared 1 base from V and 10 bases from J, leaving 10 bases between. The CDR3 consists of 12 residues.

In its sample, this clone was seen a few times. The CDR3 is CASIRPETAISYEQYF. The DNA for the CDR3 is TGTGCCAGCATTCGTCCGGAGACAGCGATCTCCTACGAGCAGTACTTC. V and J are TRBV28 and TRBJ2-7; D perhaps matches TRBD1 (5 bases). CDR1 MDHEN and CDR2 SYDVKM come from the germline V gene. V lost 7 bases and J lost 0, with 19 bases in between. The CDR3 extends over 16 amino acids.

This chain joins TRBV5-4 and TRBJ2-3; 9 bases fit TRBD2. CDR1 and CDR2 from the germline V gene are SGHNT and YYREEE (reference sequence). V was pared by 10 bases and J by 5 bases, with 11 bases of the junction left unmatched. The CDR3 spans 14 residues. The DNA of the CDR3 is TGTGCCGCTTCGCGGACTAGCGCGGGAGATACGCAGTATTTT. Translating it yields CAASRTSAGDTQYF.

The chain joins TRBV9 to TRBJ1-3, with TRBD1 as a possible D gene (6 bases). Germline V lookup: CDR1 SGDLS, CDR2 YYNGEE. V dropped 3 bases and J dropped 1 base, with 11 bases sitting between them. The CDR3 has 15 residues. Here the CDR3 reads CASSAPQGSGNTIYF. The CDR3 DNA reads TGTGCCAGCAGCGCACCCCAGGGGTCTGGAAACACCATATATTTT.